This T cell receptor (beta chain) stems from a study of OX40 agonist ivuxolimab in advanced cancers. For context, the study as a whole: Ivuxolimab, which targeted the costimulatory receptor OX40 (CD134), was an agonistic, fully human IgG2 monoclonal antibody. Intravenous ivuxolimab was administered to patients every 2 weeks at six dose levels: 0.01, 0.1, 0.3, 1.5, 3 and 10 mg/kg. Three dose-escalation patients achieved partial responses, one with hepatocellular carcinoma and two with cutaneous melanoma. The monotherapy dose-escalation portion (N of about 50 patients) of the phase I ivuxolimab trial is reported in the paper. Peripheral TCRbeta sequencing aimed to test whether ivuxolimab altered TCR sequence diversity and caused clonal T-cell expansion. Prior anti-PD-1, anti-PD-L1 or anti-CTLA-4 therapy was permitted, and checkpoint inhibitors had been received by around 40% of dose-escalation patients. Of the approximately 53 patients in dose escalation, some 20 had hepatocellular carcinoma, roughly 15 had melanoma, 9 had renal cell carcinoma and 9 had head and neck cancer. A male proportion of under 85% and a mean age of approximately 58 years, ranging from about 20 to 79, were recorded for the dose-escalation cohort. Here is what the overall study found, with its caveats: After ivuxolimab, more expanded clones were found on average in CD8+ T cells than in CD4+ T cells. In the 0.1-3.0 mg/kg groups, partial responders had among the lowest normalized peripheral clonal expansion, particularly in CD8+ T cells. At doses of 0.1 to 3.0 mg/kg, clonal expansion of both CD4+ and CD8+ T cells in blood was seen between baseline and week 6. Which antigens the clonally expanded peripheral T cells were specific for was not determined. Low levels of normalized T-cell clonal expansion were also seen in some patients who did not respond.

Comment on this clone: The antigen it recognizes is unknown. No base-level quality is on record; no much larger clone is a single base apart.

The trial excluded patients who had a history of autoimmune disease or who were on systemic immunosuppression. Peripheral blood for TCR sequencing was collected from all dose cohorts at baseline, on cycle 4 day 1, and on cycle 7 day 1. The samples were drawn from a first-in-human, open-label, multicenter phase I dose-escalation trial of ivuxolimab. The trial enrolled adults with locally advanced or metastatic head and neck squamous cell, hepatocellular, melanoma or renal cell carcinoma. Before TCR sequencing, CD4+ and CD8+ T cells were separately sorted from peripheral blood. To sequence the TCRbeta CDR3 region, genomic DNA was isolated from the sorted cells. The immunoSEQ Assay was used to sequence the TCRbeta CDR3 regions. TCRdb mirrors the immuneACCESS table, restricted to in-frame sequences. Some clones are absent from its copies; in checked studies, under half trace to an unresolved V gene, and the reason for the others is unknown. In this sample the table shows about 54,000 clones, more than 85% of which occur a single time. Around 12% of the sample rests with the top ten.

The sample in question was CD4+ or CD8+ T cells sorted from blood, obtained in a trial of the OX40 agonist ivuxolimab. The TCR originated in an adult with an advanced solid tumor such as melanoma, head and neck, liver or kidney cancer.

Here is the DNA: TGTGCCAGCAGCTTAGGACAGGGGATCTCCTACGAGCAGTACTTC. The translation is CASSLGQGISYEQYF. The chain is made from TRBV11-3 and TRBJ2-7; 8 central nucleotides agree with TRBD1. CDR1 and CDR2 were assigned from the germline V gene as SGHNT and YENEEA. Trimmed from V: 1 base; trimmed from J: 0 bases; junction bases lacking a gene match: 2. The CDR3 contains 15 residues, cysteine and phenylalanine counted. The sequence is cut down to CDR3 DNA, 45 bases in frame from base 1.